One sample yielded the 31 T cell receptor beta chains listed below, sequenced in a study of blood T cell repertoires in COVID-19. Produced via immunoSEQ multiplex PCR; TCRdb's table is partial and in-frame only. This table has tens of thousands of clones, roughly 90% appearing once. What was sequenced was peripheral blood. These TCRs come from a human donor in a cohort sampled during active COVID-19.

V gene TRBV5-4 combines with J gene TRBJ2-2, with TRBD2 identical over 13 bases. The trim removed 4 bases at V and 0 bases at J, leaving 3 bases unmatched. From germline, CDR1 is SGHNT and CDR2 YYREEE (reference sequence). CDR3 size: 17 residues. CDR3 DNA sequence: TGTGCCAGCAGCCGTGGACTAGCGGGGGCGAACACCGGGGAGCTGTTTTTT. Amino acids: CASSRGLAGANTGELFF.

The chain links TRBV5-5 to TRBJ2-3; 12 bases line up with TRBD2. Trimming removed 0 bases from V and 2 bases from J; junction bases left unmatched: 10. CDR3 size: 19 residues. Germline assignment: CDR1 SGHKS and CDR2 YYEKEE (reference sequence). The CDR3 DNA is TGTGCCAGCAGCTTGGCTAGCGGGGGGGCCTACGTTATCACAGATACGCAGTATTTT. Translating gives CASSLASGGAYVITDTQYF. Complete variable domain (other parts from reference TRBV5-5 and TRBJ2-3): DAGVTQSPTHLIKTRGQQVTLRCSPISGHKSVSWYQQVLGQGPQFIFQYYEKEERGRGNFPDRFSARQFPNYSSELNVNALLLGDSALYLCASSLASGGAYVITDTQYFGPGTRLTVL.

V gene TRBV3-1 (or the pseudogene TRBV3-2) combines with J gene TRBJ2-7; 7 positions match TRBD2. The CDR3 spans 15 residues. Germline loops: CDR1 LGHDT, CDR2 YNNKEL (reference sequence). V was pared by 0 bases and J by 3 bases, with 5 bases of the junction left unmatched. The CDR3 loop reads CASSQERLAVYEQYF. The CDR3 coding sequence is TGTGCCAGCAGCCAAGAACGGCTAGCGGTCTACGAGCAGTACTTC.

This sequence joins TRBV5-1 and TRBJ1-1, with D possibly being TRBD1 (6 bases). CDR3 length: 14 amino acids. Germline V gene data show CDR1 as SGHRS and CDR2 as YFSETQ. Trimming pared 4 bases from V and 6 bases from J, leaving 16 bases between. CDR3 nucleotides: TGCGCCAGCAGCCGAAGGGGGGGCGGATCTGAAGCTTTCTTT. It translates to CASSRRGGGSEAFF.

V and J are TRBV4-3 and TRBJ1-4; TRBD1 matches 11 bases. V was pared by 4 bases and J by 4 bases, with 5 bases of the junction left unmatched. The CDR3 consists of 16 residues. Germline V gives CDR1 LGHNA, CDR2 YSLEER. CDR3 nucleotides: TGCGCCAGCAGCCGCGGACAGGGGGCCTTTAATGAAAAACTGTTTTTT. Protein product: CASSRGQGAFNEKLFF.

J is TRBJ1-2 and V is TRBV5-6; 10 bases align to TRBD1. J lost 4 bases, V lost 4 bases, and 13 bases had no gene match. There are 17 residues in the CDR3. Germline CDR1 reads SGHDT; CDR2 reads YYEEEE. CDR3 in DNA: TGTGCCAGCAGCCCCAACCGGATAGGACAGGGGGTCTATGGCTACACCTTC. This encodes CASSPNRIGQGVYGYTF.

In its sample, this clone was seen once. The CDR3 here is CATSRDRGGQETQYF. The CDR3 nucleotides read TGTGCCACCAGCAGGGACAGGGGCGGCCAAGAGACCCAGTACTTC. The chain is built from TRBV15 and TRBJ2-5; 9 bases fit TRBD1. Unmatched junction bases numbered 3, after V lost 3 bases and J lost 1 base. The CDR3 runs to 15 residues. Germline V gene lookup returns CDR1 LNHNV and CDR2 YYDKDF (reference sequence).

The J gene is TRBJ2-1, the V gene TRBV7-8; possible D gene TRBD2, 5 bases. V shed 1 base and J shed 3 bases, with 13 bases lying between them. In germline, CDR1 is SGHVS, CDR2 FQNEAQ. The CDR3 consists of 16 residues. CDR3 region: CASSLVLPGSYNEQFF. CDR3 bases: TGTGCCAGCAGCTTAGTATTACCGGGAAGCTACAATGAGCAGTTCTTC. The complete variable domain, with remaining parts taken from reference TRBV7-8 and TRBJ2-1, reads GAGVSQSPRYKVAKRGQDVALRCDPISGHVSLFWYQQALGQGPEFLTYFQNEAQLDKSGLPSDRFFAERPEGSVSTLKIQRTQQEDSAVYLCASSLVLPGSYNEQFFGPGTRLTVL.

J is TRBJ1-6 and V is TRBV5-1, with 7 bases aligning to TRBD1. CDR3 size: 14 residues. The ends lost 4 bases at V and 4 bases at J; junction bases unmatched: 2. Germline V gene lookup returns CDR1 SGHRS and CDR2 YFSETQ. The CDR3: CASSPGQYNSPLHF. The CDR3 DNA is TGCGCCAGCAGCCCGGGACAGTATAATTCACCCCTCCACTTT.

This clone was observed once. The chain joins TRBV6-2 or TRBV6-3 to TRBJ2-3; 12 bases align to TRBD2. Germline V gene sequence: CDR1 MNHEY, CDR2 SVGEGT. The length of the CDR3 is 14 residues. J was trimmed by 6 bases and V by 4 bases; bases with no gene match: 2. CDR3: CASSWTSGADTQYF. CDR3 bases: TGTGCCAGCAGTTGGACTAGCGGGGCTGATACGCAGTATTTT.

V gene TRBV6-6 combines with J gene TRBJ2-4; D is unclear. This CDR3 comprises 13 residues. Germline values: CDR1 MNHNY, CDR2 SVGAGI (reference sequence). V lost 9 bases, J lost 0 bases, and 9 bases lay in between. CDR3 sequence: CASKGGAKNIQYF. In DNA form, the CDR3 reads TGTGCCAGTAAAGGCGGAGCCAAAAACATTCAGTACTTC.

This clone was counted a single time. CDR3 coding DNA: TGTGCCAGCAGGGTGGCCGGGTTAGAGGACACTGAAGCTTTCTTT. Translation gives CASRVAGLEDTEAFF. The genes are TRBV5-6 and TRBJ1-1; unclear D gene. The CDR3 covers 15 residues. CDR1 and CDR2 from the germline V gene are SGHDT and YYEEEE. The ends were cut back, 5 bases at V and 3 bases at J, with 17 bases in the middle. Drawing the rest from reference TRBV5-6 and TRBJ1-1, the complete variable domain is DAGVTQSPTHLIKTRGQQVTLRCSPKSGHDTVSWYQQALGQGPQFIFQYYEEEERQRGNFPDRFSGHQFPNYSSELNVNALLLGDSALYLCASRVAGLEDTEAFFGQGTRLTVV.

The V and J genes are TRBV27 and TRBJ1-2; D perhaps matches TRBD1 (5 bases). The ends were cut back, 8 bases at V and 6 bases at J, with 16 bases in the middle. Germline lookup yields CDR1 MNHEY and CDR2 SMNVEV (reference sequence). The CDR3 spans 13 residues. CDR3 in amino acids: CASARGARDGYTF. The CDR3 DNA reads as TGTGCCAGCGCTCGTGGGGCGAGAGATGGCTACACCTTC.

The chain joins TRBV3-1 (or the pseudogene TRBV3-2) to TRBJ2-5; perhaps TRBD2 as D (6 bases). Per the germline V gene, CDR1 is LGHDT and CDR2 is YNNKEL (reference sequence). CDR3 length: 12 residues. V lost 8 bases, J lost 5 bases, and 12 bases lay in between. CDR3 DNA sequence: TGTGCCAGCCGGCTCGGGGGTGAGACCCAGTACTTC. It translates to CASRLGGETQYF.

The rearrangement links TRBV5-1 to TRBJ2-1; TRBD2 matches 8 bases. From germline, CDR1 is SGHRS and CDR2 YFSETQ. Trimming took 4 bases from V and 9 from J; bases not matched to a gene: 9. There are 14 residues in the CDR3. CDR3 sequence reads: CASSQGLVIGEQFF. Here the CDR3 DNA reads TGCGCCAGCAGCCAGGGACTAGTAATTGGTGAGCAGTTCTTC.

The chain links TRBV14 to TRBJ2-7; D uncertain. Germline CDR1 is SGHDN and CDR2 is FVKESK. Trimming cost V 4 bases and J 3 bases, with 10 bases left between them. This CDR3 contains 13 residues. The CDR3 spells CASSRENDYEQYV. CDR3 coding DNA: TGTGCCAGCAGCCGCGAAAACGACTACGAGCAGTACGTC.

V is TRBV12-3 or TRBV12-4 and J is TRBJ1-1, with D tentatively TRBD1 (5 bases). V shed 5 bases and J shed 10 bases, with 17 bases lying between them. This CDR3 region has 13 residues. CDR3 loop: CASSPQGPATAFF. In nucleotides, the CDR3 is TGTGCCAGCAGTCCCCAGGGCCCGGCAACAGCTTTCTTT.

The rearrangement links TRBV9 to TRBJ2-7; possibly TRBD2 for D (6 bases). CDR1 is SGDLS and CDR2 is YYNGEE in the germline V gene. V lost 0 bases and J lost 4, with 11 bases in between. The CDR3 covers 14 residues. The chain's CDR3 is CASSVGDGGYEQYF. In nucleotides, the CDR3 is TGTGCCAGCAGCGTAGGCGACGGGGGATACGAGCAGTACTTC. Looking up the rest from reference TRBV9 and TRBJ2-7 gives the full variable domain: DSGVTQTPKHLITATGQRVTLRCSPRSGDLSVYWYQQSLDQGLQFLIQYYNGEERAKGNILERFSAQQFPDLHSELNLSSLELGDSALYFCASSVGDGGYEQYFGPGTRLTVT.

This clone has only one observation. The CDR3 DNA reads as TGTGCCGCAGCGGCGGGGCTCTTCAATGAGCAGTTCTTC. This codes for CAAAAGLFNEQFF. The genes are TRBV10-3 and TRBJ2-1; TRBD2 is a possible D gene (6 bases). This CDR3 has 13 residues. V lost 11 bases and J 6 bases, leaving 17 bases between the germline ends. Per germline, CDR1 ENHRY and CDR2 SYGVKD.

The chain carries TRBV19 and TRBJ1-6; 8 nucleotides align to TRBD1. The trim removed 5 bases at V and 4 bases at J, leaving 7 bases unmatched. Germline V gene lookup returns CDR1 LNHDA and CDR2 SQIVND (reference sequence). The CDR3 spans 16 residues. The CDR3 nucleotides read TGTGCCAGTAGTGAACGGACAGGGACTTATAATTCACCCCTCCACTTT. This encodes CASSERTGTYNSPLHF. The variable domain in full, with the rest retrieved from reference TRBV19 and TRBJ1-6, is DGGITQSPKYLFRKEGQNVTLSCEQNLNHDAMYWYRQDPGQGLRLIYYSQIVNDFQKGDIAEGYSVSREKKESFPLTVTSAQKNPTAFYLCASSERTGTYNSPLHFGNGTRLTVT.

The chain links TRBV7-2 to TRBJ2-3; 8 bases are a match to TRBD1. This CDR3 contains 16 residues. The V segment lost 6 bases and the J segment 8 bases; nucleotides outside the gene matches: 16. From germline, CDR1 is SGHTA and CDR2 FQGNSA. The CDR3, as DNA: TGTGCCAGCAGATCCACCGGGACAGGAGGCCTAGGTACGCAGTATTTT. The encoded protein is CASRSTGTGGLGTQYF.

The table lists this clone with a count of one. The chain joins TRBV7-8 to TRBJ2-1, with TRBD1 identical over 9 bases. The J segment lost 13 bases and the V segment lost 5 bases, leaving 18 bases of the junction unmatched. Germline V lookup: CDR1 SGHVS, CDR2 FQNEAQ. The CDR3 spans 16 residues. CDR3 residues: CASSGLGQGLRGDQFF. In DNA, the CDR3 is TGTGCCAGCAGCGGACTGGGACAGGGCCTGAGGGGGGATCAGTTCTTC.

The J gene is TRBJ1-2, the V gene TRBV1. TRBV1 is given as a pseudogene. The CDR3 extends over 15 amino acids. The chain's CDR3 is CTSSPPGPLAYGYTF. The CDR3 bases are TGCACCAGCAGCCCTCCGGGGCCACTAGCCTATGGCTACACCTTC.

The rearrangement links TRBV6-1 to TRBJ2-1; maybe TRBD2 (5 bases). This CDR3 has 15 amino acids. Per the germline V gene, CDR1 is MNHNS and CDR2 is SASEGT. Trimming stripped 2 bases from V and 0 bases from J, with 8 bases between. The CDR3 DNA follows: TGTGCCAGCAGTGAAAAAGGGAGCTCCTACAATGAGCAGTTCTTC. It translates to CASSEKGSSYNEQFF.

The gene calls are TRBV30 and TRBJ1-6, with D unclear. V lost 1 base and J lost 4, with 17 bases in between. The CDR3 has 17 amino acids. Germline CDR1 GTSNPN, CDR2 SVGIG (reference sequence). The CDR3 is CAWSGGRNYPYNSPLHF. The CDR3 region has the DNA TGTGCCTGGAGTGGAGGTCGAAACTACCCATATAATTCACCCCTCCACTTT. Using reference TRBV30 and TRBJ1-6 for the parts outside the CDR3, the full variable domain is SQTIHQWPATLVQPVGSPLSLECTVEGTSNPNLYWYRQAAGRGLQLLFYSVGIGQISSEVPQNLSASRPQDRQFILSSKKLLLSDSGFYLCAWSGGRNYPYNSPLHFGNGTRLTVT.

The chain links TRBV27 to TRBJ1-2; D might be TRBD1 (6 bases). V was clipped by 2 bases and J by 4 bases, with 14 bases between them. The CDR3 is made up of 15 amino acids. Germline values: CDR1 MNHEY, CDR2 SMNVEV (reference sequence). The CDR3 DNA reads as TGTGCCAGCAGTTTAACTTCGACAGGCGCCTATGGCTACACCTTC. Its translation: CASSLTSTGAYGYTF.

V and J are TRBV6-5 and TRBJ1-5; no definite D call. Trimming removed 10 bases at V and 3 bases at J, with 7 bases between. The CDR3 runs 11 residues. Germline CDR1 reads MNHEY; CDR2 reads SVGAGI. The CDR3 is CATQDNQPQHF. The CDR3 DNA is TGTGCCACCCAGGACAATCAGCCCCAGCATTTT.

V and J are TRBV21-1 and TRBJ1-5; the table's D call, TRBD1, was not checked against the DNA. TRBV21-1 is classified as a pseudogene. CDR3 size: 16 residues. This CDR3 is CASSKEDRGRNQPQHF. The CDR3 DNA sequence: TGTGCCAGCAGCAAAGAGGACAGGGGCCGGAATCAGCCCCAGCATTTT.

The chain joins TRBV18 to TRBJ2-2; D is possibly TRBD1 (6 bases). The germline V gene has CDR1 KGHSH and CDR2 LQKENI. The ends were cut back, 4 bases at V and 0 bases at J, with 12 bases in the middle. CDR3 length: 16 amino acids. The CDR3 protein is CASSLTGSTNTGELFF. CDR3 in DNA: TGTGCCAGCTCACTTACAGGGTCTACGAACACCGGGGAGCTGTTTTTT. Variable domain in full (rest from reference TRBV18 and TRBJ2-2): NAGVMQNPRHLVRRRGQEARLRCSPMKGHSHVYWYRQLPEEGLKFMVYLQKENIIDESGMPKERFSAEFPKEGPSILRIQQVVRGDSAAYFCASSLTGSTNTGELFFGEGSRLTVL.

V is TRBV6-6 and J is TRBJ1-2, with TRBD1 matching 7 bases. Germline V gene sequence: CDR1 MNHNY, CDR2 SVGAGI (reference sequence). The CDR3 is made up of 14 amino acids. Trimming removed 2 bases from V and 5 bases from J; junction bases left unmatched: 5. The CDR3 DNA reads TGTGCCAGCAGTTACGGGGGACAGCGGTATGGCTACACCTTC. Its protein is CASSYGGQRYGYTF.

This clone has more than one count but fewer than ten. The chain couples TRBV4-1 to TRBJ1-2; a weak D match, TRBD1 (5 bases). CDR1 and CDR2 from the germline V gene are MGHRA and YSYEKL. Trimming left V 4 bases short and J 6 bases short, with 15 bases between. The CDR3 extends over 14 amino acids. This CDR3 is CASSPPTGGNGYTF. As DNA, the CDR3 is TGCGCCAGCAGCCCCCCTACAGGCGGGAATGGCTACACCTTC.